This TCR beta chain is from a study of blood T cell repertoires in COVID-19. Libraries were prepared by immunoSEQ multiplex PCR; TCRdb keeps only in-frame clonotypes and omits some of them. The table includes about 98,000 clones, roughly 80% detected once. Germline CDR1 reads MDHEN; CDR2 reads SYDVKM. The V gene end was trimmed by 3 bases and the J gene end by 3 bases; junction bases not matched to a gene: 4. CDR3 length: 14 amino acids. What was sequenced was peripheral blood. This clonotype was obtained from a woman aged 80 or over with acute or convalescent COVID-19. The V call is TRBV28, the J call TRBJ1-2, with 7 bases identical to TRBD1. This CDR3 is CASSLDRQHYGYTF. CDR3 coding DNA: TGTGCCAGCAGTTTGGACAGGCAGCACTATGGCTACACCTTC.